This record concerns one T cell receptor (beta chain) sequence. The antigen is unknown. The identical CDR3 is also encoded by other nucleotide sequences in the sample. The data originate from a study of graft-versus-host responses after intestinal transplantation. Turning to the study itself: Recipients had transplants, and these were multivisceral, liver-intestinal, or isolated intestinal. Tacrolimus plus steroids were given to all recipients for about three years, preceded by anti-thymocyte globulin induction.

The study's findings and limits: GvH clones detected in recipient marrow included some appearing first in ileum or blood. Subjects displaying graft-donor T cell macrochimerism possessed elevated graft-versus-host to host-versus-graft clonal ratios inside allografts.

Here immunoSEQ multiplex PCR was the method, and the copy in TCRdb shows in-frame clones only, minus some. The repertoire includes tens of thousands of clones, roughly 93% of them detected once, and over 20% sits in the top ten. This sample comprised unstimulated CD8+ T cells sorted from spleen or lymph node cells, obtained before transplant. This receptor was identified in a human donor who was the organ donor for an intestinal transplant.

This CDR3 reads CASSLENEQFF. In nucleotides, the CDR3 is TGTGCCAGCAGCTTAGAAAATGAGCAGTTCTTC. The V gene is TRBV7-9, the J gene TRBJ2-1; no reliable D call. V lost 1 base and J 7 bases, leaving 2 bases between the germline ends. This CDR3 comprises 11 residues. Germline V gene sequence: CDR1 SEHNR, CDR2 FQNEAQ (reference sequence).